This TCR beta chain derives from a study of T cells in Graves' hyperthyroidism and ophthalmopathy. This CDR3 is 15 amino acids long. V was clipped by 2 bases and J by 8 bases; unmatched bases: 8. Per germline, CDR1 WNHNN and CDR2 SYGVQD (reference sequence). Each diagnosis drew on symptoms, thyroxine, TRAb, thyroid ultrasound and orbital computed tomography findings. Researchers amplified the TCR beta CDR3 regions from RNA transcripts. The HTBI primer set drove a first-round RT-PCR of the TCR CDR3. TCRdb analysed the multiplex PCR reads with MiXCR anew, one entry per CDR3 protein. The profile covers approximately 720,000 distinct CDR3 sequences, with roughly 20% appearing a single time and 16% taken by the ten largest.

Sequenced: blood. The sequence derives from a woman aged 45-65 years with Graves' hyperthyroidism that later progressed to Graves' ophthalmopathy. The chain has TRBV10-1 and TRBJ2-4; 8 nucleotides match TRBD2. The chain's CDR3 is CASSEEQRGKYIQYF. In DNA, the CDR3 is TGCGCCAGCAGTGAGGAACAGCGGGGGAAATACATTCAGTACTTC.